Listed here is a single T cell receptor beta chain. Sequenced by immunoSEQ multiplex PCR; TCRdb stores in-frame clones only, minus some. The table has some 29,000 clones, approximately 88% seen once. Deletions cut 2 bases from V and 0 bases from J, with 18 bases between. Germline CDR1 reads PRHDT; CDR2 reads FYEKMQ (reference sequence). The CDR3 is made up of 18 amino acids. These data belong to a study of PD-1 and CTLA-4 blockade in melanoma. This receptor was identified in a human donor with melanoma. The chain has TRBV13 and TRBJ2-3, with D possibly being TRBD2 (5 bases). The source was CD8+ T cells from peripheral blood, collected before anti-PD-1 treatment. In nucleotides, the CDR3 is TGTGCCAGCAGCTTAATGGCCTTGAGGGAAACTAGCACAGATACGCAGTATTTT. Translated: CASSLMALRETSTDTQYF.